The rows below give T cell receptor beta chains drawn from one sample of a study of quantifying T cell responses using KT2 cells. TCRdb called the UMI-ligation and nested PCR reads again in MiXCR, with one record for every CDR3 protein. The data show about 30,000 distinct CDR3 sequences, less than 7.5% seen once. Sequencing was done on a sample of PBMCs spiked with cells of the T cell clone KT2. All receptors come from a human donor. CDR3s leave out the opening cysteine and the closing phenylalanine or tryptophan.

len	v_gene	j_gene	CDR3aa
11	TRBV12-3/TRBV12-4	TRBJ2-7	ASRSLAGVEQY
13	TRBV3-1	TRBJ2-2	ASSQATRGYGELF
10	TRBV12-3/TRBV12-4	TRBJ1-4	ASRLTNEKLF
14	TRBV5-1	TRBJ2-1	ASSLGAGSSYNEQF
17	TRBV12-3/TRBV12-4	TRBJ2-7	ASTSTDRGRAFDPYEQY
12	TRBV11-2	TRBJ1-2	ASSPTTGLNGYT
12	TRBV3-1	TRBJ2-7	ASSQEGTSYEQY
10	TRBV20-1	TRBJ2-7	SATGTSYEQY
13	TRBV11-2	TRBJ2-2	ASVGSRGDTGELF
13	TRBV6-2/TRBV6-3	TRBJ2-1	ASSLAGSSYNEQF
13	TRBV7-9	TRBJ1-4	ASSLDLGSGEKLF
14	TRBV5-1	TRBJ2-3	ASSLEGRGLTDTQY
11	TRBV6-1	TRBJ1-2	ASSETHNYGYT
13	TRBV6-2/TRBV6-3	TRBJ1-5	ASSPGGGKEQPQH
13	TRBV3-1	TRBJ2-7	ASSHLFGGSYEQY
12	TRBV30	TRBJ2-1	AWSLGLAGGEQF
13	TRBV12-3/TRBV12-4	TRBJ2-2	ASSLGTGRNGELF
13	TRBV7-2	TRBJ1-6	ASSLEDRGNSPLH
12	TRBV5-1	TRBJ1-1	ASSFEGTNTEAF
11	TRBV4-1	TRBJ1-5	ASSQGWGQPQH
12	TRBV6-5	TRBJ2-7	ASSYTTTGYEQY
10	TRBV27	TRBJ2-7	ASSVSGYEQY
11	TRBV4-1	TRBJ1-6	ASSPVGNSPLH
13	TRBV5-4	TRBJ1-3	ASSGGQRSGNTIY
12	TRBV4-2	TRBJ2-3	ASSQAGGTDTQY
13	TRBV14	TRBJ1-1	ASSQGQGKNTEAF
12	TRBV12-3/TRBV12-4	TRBJ1-1	ASSFGQGDTEAF
15	TRBV1	TRBJ2-6	TSSRDRRGSGANVLT
10	TRBV29-1	TRBJ2-1	SGGTSGNEQF
11	TRBV13	TRBJ1-6	ASSLAYNSPLH
14	TRBV7-8	TRBJ2-1	ASSSKWTSGRGEQF
15	TRBV12-5	TRBJ1-1	ASGLVVSTPPNTEAF
13	TRBV10-1	TRBJ2-3	ASSEYGTQDSTQY
10	TRBV12-3/TRBV12-4	TRBJ1-3	ASSLRGNTIY
9	TRBV7-8	TRBJ2-7	ASSRHYEQY
10	TRBV12-3/TRBV12-4	TRBJ1-2	ASRQDLYGYT
13	TRBV5-1	TRBJ2-3	ASSLSSQDTDTQY
12	TRBV5-4	TRBJ2-3	ASSLGVSTDTQY
13	TRBV29-1	TRBJ2-2	SVRLAGVGTGELF
15	TRBV4-1	TRBJ1-5	ASSQEGDRAPNQPQH
11	TRBV3-1	TRBJ2-7	ASSRRGGKEQY
12	TRBV2	TRBJ2-3	ASMLAGGTDTQY
13	TRBV6-4	TRBJ2-1	ASSNGTSGYNEQF
15	TRBV4-1	TRBJ1-2	ASSQVYQGDVGYGYT
11	TRBV11-1	TRBJ2-6	ASSEAGANVLT
11	TRBV5-1	TRBJ1-1	ASSLSVGVEAF
14	TRBV5-1	TRBJ2-7	ASSLERSHGPYEQY
11	TRBV11-3	TRBJ1-2	ASSLRRAGGYT
13	TRBV6-1	TRBJ2-3	ASSETTGGTDTQY
17	TRBV7-2	TRBJ2-7	ASSLFTPPPSGRSYEQY
13	TRBV4-3	TRBJ1-5	ASSRFRDSNQPQH
12	TRBV6-2/TRBV6-3	TRBJ1-3	ASSPTVSGNTIY
12	TRBV10-2	TRBJ2-2	ASSEVPNTGELF
12	TRBV5-1	TRBJ2-1	ASSFEGVYNEQF
11	TRBV4-1	TRBJ1-1	ASSQFKADEAF
12	TRBV19	TRBJ1-4	ASSIRQGNEKLF